The 27 T cell receptor beta chains listed next were all sequenced from one sample in a study of prognosis after radiotherapy for stage I lung cancer. The study amplified the TCR beta CDR3 region from genomic DNA. This amplification was carried out by two rounds of multiplex PCR. Gene-specific primers for each TRBV and TRBJ gene drove first-round PCR. TCRdb re-called the multiplex PCR reads through MiXCR, storing one row per CDR3 protein. The sample lists about 14,000 distinct CDR3 sequences, about a quarter occurring once. Sequenced material: PBMCs, taken before or after stereotactic body radiation therapy (not recorded which). The receptors come from a donor over 45 with non-small cell lung cancer.

Of note for this clonotype: A much larger clone sits a single nucleotide away, making a read error possible. The DNA for the CDR3 is TGTGCCAGCAGTTTACCCAGAACTTCAACCCTCCACTTT. It specifies CASSLPRTSTLHF. V usage is TRBV28 and J usage is TRBJ1-6; no clear D gene. CDR3 size: 13 residues. Per the germline V gene, CDR1 is MDHEN and CDR2 is SYDVKM.

This clonotype was detected ten times or more. The chain has TRBV5-8 and TRBJ1-6; no reliable D call. The V end lost 4 bases, the J end lost 18 bases, and 20 bases lay between the germline ends. CDR1 is SGHTS, CDR2 YDEGEE, per germline. The CDR3 runs 13 residues. Written as DNA, the CDR3 is TGTGCCAGCAGCCAGGACCCTTCTTCGGCCCCCCACTTT. Translating it yields CASSQDPSSAPHF.

This clonotype was detected ten times or more. The chain uses TRBV5-1 and TRBJ2-5; TRBD2 aligns across 7 bases. Germline lookup yields CDR1 SGHRS and CDR2 YFSETQ. This CDR3 has 15 residues. The V gene end was trimmed by 6 bases and the J gene end by 5 bases; junction bases not matched to a gene: 13. This CDR3 is CASNSLSGAGETQYF. The CDR3 DNA reads as TGCGCCAGCAACTCTCTGTCGGGAGCGGGGGAGACCCAGTACTTC.

This clonotype ranks as medium-sized. The chain combines TRBV6-5 with TRBJ1-1, with TRBD1 as a possible D gene (5 bases). Trimming cost V 0 bases and J 2 bases, with 10 bases left between them. Germline V gene sequence: CDR1 MNHEY, CDR2 SVGAGI. CDR3 length: 15 amino acids. The chain's CDR3 is CASSYSTRANTEAFF. In DNA, the CDR3 is TGTGCCAGCAGTTACTCGACCAGGGCTAACACTGAAGCTTTCTTT.

This clonotype was picked up many times. V gene TRBV2 combines with J gene TRBJ1-1; D call uncertain. Germline CDR1 SNHLY, CDR2 FYNNEI. The CDR3 has 13 residues. V was trimmed by 10 bases and J by 3 bases, leaving 15 bases between them. The CDR3 nucleotides are TGTGCCATCCAAAGGGAGGTGGACACTGAAGCTTTCTTT. Its translation is CAIQREVDTEAFF.

This clonotype was counted ten times or more. The genes are TRBV20-1 and TRBJ2-7, with 9 bases lining up with TRBD1. Trimming cost V 1 base and J 4 bases; bases outside gene matches: 8. Germline loops: CDR1 DFQATT, CDR2 SNEGSKA (reference sequence). The CDR3 extends over 15 amino acids. The CDR3 region has the DNA TGCAGTGCTAGAGGGTTTGGCGACAGGGGGTACGAGCAGTACTTC. This translates into CSARGFGDRGYEQYF.

This clonotype was counted ten times or more. The chain is built from TRBV20-1 and TRBJ1-1; no clear D gene. Germline CDR1 DFQATT, CDR2 SNEGSKA (reference sequence). The V gene lost 3 bases and the J gene lost 3 bases, with 14 bases spanning the gap. This CDR3 spans 14 amino acids. The CDR3 protein is CSARVGSAYTEAFF. CDR3 bases: TGCAGTGCTAGGGTCGGCTCCGCCTACACTGAAGCTTTCTTT.

This clonotype occurred many times. The rearrangement joins TRBV7-9 to TRBJ2-1; possibly TRBD2 for D (5 bases). V was trimmed by 4 bases and J by 9 bases, leaving 16 bases between them. In germline, CDR1 is SEHNR, CDR2 FQNEAQ (reference sequence). This CDR3 is 14 amino acids long. The CDR3 DNA sequence: TGTGCCAGCAGCTCGGATTGGGAGTCGAGTGAGCAGTTCTTC. This codes for CASSSDWESSEQFF.

This clonotype showed up many times. V and J are TRBV7-6 and TRBJ2-7, with D possibly called TRBD1 or TRBD2 (6 bases each). CDR1 and CDR2 from the germline V gene are SGHVS and FNYEAQ. Trimming removed 1 base from V and 6 bases from J, with 16 bases in between. This CDR3 has 15 residues. The CDR3 protein is CASSLDVRGLSEQYF. The CDR3 DNA reads TGTGCCAGCAGCTTAGACGTACGGGGGCTTTCCGAGCAGTACTTC.

About this clonotype itself: The junction shows a germline mismatch at one end, possibly a read error. The chain has TRBV12-3 or TRBV12-4 and TRBJ2-3; no firm D call. The CDR3 is 15 amino acids. CDR3 sequence reads: CASSLAGSSTDTKYF. CDR3 DNA: TGTGCCAGCAGTTTAGCAGGGTCGAGCACAGATACGAAGTATTTT.

This clonotype was counted at least ten times. CDR3 amino acids: CASSSGGTGQQPQHF. The CDR3 DNA is TGTGCCAGCAGCTCCGGAGGGACAGGACAGCAGCCCCAGCATTTT. This chain uses TRBV28 with TRBJ1-5; TRBD1 agrees at 8 bases. The CDR3 extends over 15 amino acids. The germline CDR1 and CDR2 sequences are MDHEN and SYDVKM. J was trimmed by 7 bases and V by 6 bases; bases with no gene match: 11.

This clonotype is classed as medium-sized. This sequence joins TRBV9 and TRBJ2-1; D is uncertain. The CDR3 has 13 amino acids. The V gene's germline CDR1 is SGDLS and CDR2 YYNGEE. Trimming removed 3 bases from V and 4 bases from J, with 8 bases in between. The CDR3, as DNA: TGTGCCAGCAGCGGATATCCTTACAATGAGCAGTTCTTC. Translating it yields CASSGYPYNEQFF.

Regarding this clonotype: The junction does not match germline at one end; this may be a read error. The rearrangement joins TRBV12-3 or TRBV12-4 to TRBJ2-5; D might be TRBD1 or TRBD2, each matching 5 bases. This CDR3 is built from 13 residues. CDR3 loop: CASIHYTRGAQYF. The CDR3 nucleotides are TGTGCCAGCATCCACTACACCCGAGGGGCCCAATACTTC.

This clonotype was picked up many times. The V and J genes are TRBV18 and TRBJ1-2; tentatively, D is TRBD1 (5 bases). Germline V gene sequence: CDR1 KGHSH, CDR2 LQKENI. The CDR3 totals 15 residues. The V gene lost 3 bases and the J gene lost 1 base, with 12 bases spanning the gap. DNA of the CDR3: TGTGCCAGCTCACCGAGGGGTGCGGATAACTATGGCTACACCTTC. Translated, it gives CASSPRGADNYGYTF.

Of note for this clonotype: A single base is all that separates this from a far larger clone, so a read error is likely. This chain uses TRBV7-9 with TRBJ1-4, with D maybe TRBD1 (5 bases). This CDR3 has 15 residues. The V gene's germline CDR1 is SEHNR and CDR2 FQNEAQ (reference sequence). With 6 bases removed from V and 4 bases from J, the gap between germline ends came to 15 bases. The CDR3, as DNA: TGTGCCAGCAGACCCAACGACAGTTTTAATGAAAAACTGTTTTTT. Protein product: CASRPNDSFNEKLFF.

The CDR3 here is CASSVWEGPTPHEQYF. Written as DNA, the CDR3 is TGTGCCAGCAGCGTATGGGAGGGACCCACACCCCACGAGCAGTACTTC. The V gene is TRBV9, the J gene TRBJ2-7, with 7 bases matching TRBD2. Looked up from germline, CDR1 is SGDLS and CDR2 is YYNGEE. This CDR3 has 16 residues. V gave up 1 base and J gave up 5 bases; unmatched junction bases: 12.

This clonotype was observed many times. The chain links TRBV27 to TRBJ1-3, with D maybe TRBD1 (5 bases). The germline V gene encodes CDR1 MNHEY and CDR2 SMNVEV (reference sequence). V was cut by 0 bases and J by 6 bases, with 15 bases left in between. The CDR3 consists of 16 residues. CDR3 protein: CASSLSMLGPQNTIYF. The CDR3 DNA sequence: TGTGCCAGCAGTTTATCGATGCTGGGACCCCAAAACACCATATATTTT.

This clonotype occurred many times. This sequence joins TRBV18 and TRBJ1-1; the D is unclear. V lost 3 bases and J 10 bases, leaving 12 bases between the germline ends. In germline, CDR1 is KGHSH, CDR2 LQKENI. The CDR3 length is 12 residues. Here the CDR3 reads CASSPYSVGAFF. The CDR3 nucleotides read TGTGCCAGCTCACCCTACAGCGTTGGAGCTTTCTTT.

The chain has TRBV5-1 and TRBJ1-1; TRBD1 might be the D (5 bases). Germline CDR1 is SGHRS and CDR2 is YFSETQ. V lost 2 bases and J 1 base, leaving 6 bases between the germline ends. The CDR3 contains 13 residues. The CDR3 is CASSLTGNTEAFF. CDR3 DNA: TGCGCCAGCAGCTTAACAGGGAACACTGAAGCTTTCTTT.

The J gene is TRBJ1-3, the V gene TRBV9; D ambiguous. The V and J ends lost 0 bases and 0 bases respectively, with 7 bases between them. Germline V gene lookup returns CDR1 SGDLS and CDR2 YYNGEE. CDR3 length: 15 amino acids. CDR3 DNA: TGTGCCAGCAGCGTAGTTCGGAGCTCTGGAAACACCATATATTTT. Translated: CASSVVRSSGNTIYF.

This clonotype occurred many times. The gene calls are TRBV5-6 and TRBJ1-5; D possibly corresponds to TRBD1 (6 bases). Germline V CDR1 and CDR2: SGHDT, YYEEEE. V was trimmed by 2 bases and J by 3 bases, leaving 12 bases between them. This CDR3 spans 15 amino acids. CDR3 amino acids: CASSFRDTYNQPQHF. The CDR3 nucleotides read TGTGCCAGCAGCTTTAGGGACACATACAATCAGCCCCAGCATTTT. Based on the CDR3 plus reference TRBV5-6 and TRBJ1-5, the full variable domain is DAGVTQSPTHLIKTRGQQVTLRCSPKSGHDTVSWYQQALGQGPQFIFQYYEEEERQRGNFPDRFSGHQFPNYSSELNVNALLLGDSALYLCASSFRDTYNQPQHFGDGTRLSIL.

The V and J genes are TRBV6-9 and TRBJ2-1; D is unresolved. CDR3 length: 17 residues. Trimming removed 3 bases at V and 3 bases at J, with 18 bases between. Germline CDR1 is MNHGY and CDR2 is SVAAGI. In DNA form, the CDR3 reads TGTGCCAGCAGTTACTCATTTGAGGCCTACTACTACAATGAGCAGTTCTTC. As protein: CASSYSFEAYYYNEQFF.

This clonotype showed up many times. The chain is built from TRBV6-2 or TRBV6-3 and TRBJ2-4, with TRBD1 matching 9 bases. V lost 6 bases to trimming and J lost 4 bases; unmatched junction nucleotides: 13. CDR1 is MNHEY and CDR2 is SVGEGT in the germline V gene. There are 17 residues in the CDR3. CDR3 residues: CASSRVRPGTGKNIQYF. The CDR3 coding sequence is TGTGCCAGCAGCCGGGTGAGACCCGGGACAGGGAAAAACATTCAGTACTTC.

A word on this clonotype: A read error likely explains this, since a far larger clone differs by one base. The chain uses TRBV10-3 and TRBJ2-7, with 11 bases aligning to TRBD2. Per the germline V gene, CDR1 is ENHRY and CDR2 is SYGVKD. This CDR3 spans 14 amino acids. V dropped 5 bases and J dropped 4; count of bases not matched to a gene: 4. In nucleotides, the CDR3 is TGTGCCATCAGTACGACTAGCGGGACGTACGAGCAGTACTTC. Translation gives CAISTTSGTYEQYF.

Regarding this clonotype: A read error likely explains this, since a far larger clone differs by one base. The chain is built from TRBV6-9 and TRBJ2-1; 8 bases are shared with TRBD2. Germline CDR1 MNHGY, CDR2 SVAAGI. The CDR3 totals 15 residues. CDR3 loop: CDSSYSTNREGQQFF. CDR3 nucleotides: TGTGACAGCAGTTACTCGACCAACCGGGAGGGGCAGCAGTTCTTC.

This clonotype was seen ten or more times. The gene calls are TRBV18 and TRBJ1-5, with D unclear. CDR1 KGHSH and CDR2 LQKENI come from the germline V gene. V was cut by 2 bases and J by 4 bases, with 6 bases left in between. CDR3 length equals 13 residues. Here the CDR3 DNA reads TGTGCCAGCTCACCAGGGGAGAATCAGCCCCAGCATTTT. Protein: CASSPGENQPQHF.

The table lists this clonotype with many counts. This chain links TRBV5-1 with TRBJ2-5, with 10 bases aligning to TRBD2. V dropped 2 bases and J dropped 2; count of bases not matched to a gene: 0. CDR1 SGHRS and CDR2 YFSETQ come from the germline V gene. The CDR3 is made up of 14 amino acids. CDR3 sequence: CASSFSGRQETQYF. DNA of the CDR3: TGCGCCAGCAGCTTTAGCGGGAGGCAAGAGACCCAGTACTTC.